Shown below are 17 T cell receptor beta chains from a single sample sequenced in a study of vaccination and CD4 T cells after COVID-19. Cultured CD4+ T cell DNA was sequenced using the Oncomine TCR Beta short-read assay. TCRdb re-analysed the PCR reads in MiXCR, keeping a single row per CDR3 protein. The profile shows roughly 20,000 distinct CDR3 sequences, around 50% of them singletons. Treatment reported: roughly 11-day PBMC culture with coronavirus spike peptide pools or control peptides (ViraFEST assay). Their antigens are not known. Input material: CD4+ T cells from blood, cultured in vitro. The receptors shown here come from a human donor who had recovered from COVID-19.

A few counts support this clonotype. This sequence joins TRBV2 and TRBJ1-3; D is unresolved. The CDR3 length is 17 residues. Trimming pared 2 bases from V and 1 base from J, leaving 15 bases between. The germline V gene has CDR1 SNHLY and CDR2 FYNNEI. The CDR3 region is CASSESWVFRSGNTIYF. The CDR3 nucleotides read TGTGCCAGCAGTGAATCCTGGGTCTTTAGATCTGGAAACACCATATATTTT. The whole variable domain, filled in from reference TRBV2 and TRBJ1-3, reads EPEVTQTPSHQVTQMGQEVILRCVPISNHLYFYWYRQILGQKVEFLVSFYNNEISEKSEIFDDQFSVERPDGSNFTLKIRSTKLEDSAMYFCASSESWVFRSGNTIYFGEGSWLTVV.

This clonotype has only one observation. V and J are TRBV6-5 and TRBJ1-1, with no clear D. V dropped 0 bases and J dropped 0 bases, with 11 bases sitting between them. This CDR3 has 16 amino acids. Germline CDR1 is MNHEY and CDR2 is SVGAGI. For the CDR3, the DNA is TGTGCCAGCAGTTACTCGGGGTCCCTGATGAACACTGAAGCTTTCTTT. It specifies CASSYSGSLMNTEAFF.

The J gene is TRBJ1-1, the V gene TRBV2; tentatively, D is TRBD1 (5 bases). The germline V gene encodes CDR1 SNHLY and CDR2 FYNNEI. V gave up 7 bases and J gave up 5 bases, with 14 bases separating them. This CDR3 has 13 amino acids. The CDR3 DNA reads as TGTGCCAGCAAGGCTCAAGGGGATACTGAAGCTTTCTTT. This codes for CASKAQGDTEAFF.

The chain is built from TRBV28 and TRBJ1-5; tentatively, D is TRBD1 (5 bases). The germline V gene encodes CDR1 MDHEN and CDR2 SYDVKM. The CDR3 has 16 residues. V gave up 5 bases and J gave up 2 bases, with 16 bases separating them. The CDR3, as DNA: TGTGCCAGCAGTCCGAGGGACGGTTATGGCAATCAGCCCCAGCATTTT. Its protein is CASSPRDGYGNQPQHF.

V and J are TRBV20-1 and TRBJ1-1; D not certain. V was cut by 6 bases and J by 1 base, with 12 bases left in between. This CDR3 comprises 13 residues. Germline V gene sequence: CDR1 DFQATT, CDR2 SNEGSKA (reference sequence). DNA of the CDR3: TGCAGTGCCGGGGTGGCGGCGAACACTGAAGCTTTCTTT. Amino acids: CSAGVAANTEAFF.

This clonotype was recorded a few times. The chain joins TRBV7-2 to TRBJ2-5; perhaps TRBD2 as D (5 bases). Germline values: CDR1 SGHTA, CDR2 FQGNSA. This CDR3 is 13 amino acids long. Deletions cut 1 base from V and 2 bases from J, with 5 bases between. CDR3 bases: TGTGCCAGCAGCTTAGGAGGGCAAGAGACCCAGTACTTC. Protein: CASSLGGQETQYF.

The chain has TRBV2 and TRBJ2-1, with D uncertain. This CDR3 comprises 13 residues. V shed 4 bases and J shed 6 bases, with 10 bases lying between them. Looked up from germline, CDR1 is SNHLY and CDR2 is FYNNEI. The CDR3 nucleotides are TGTGCCAGCAGTGGTCAGTCCGTCAATGAGCAGTTCTTC. Residues: CASSGQSVNEQFF.

J is TRBJ2-2 and V is TRBV10-3; the match to TRBD1 covers 8 bases. This CDR3 contains 14 residues. With V trimmed by 5 bases and J by 4 bases, 3 bases remained unmatched. Looked up from germline, CDR1 is ENHRY and CDR2 is SYGVKD. In DNA form, the CDR3 reads TGTGCCATCAGTATGGACAGGGCCACCGGGGAGCTGTTTTTT. This sequence encodes CAISMDRATGELFF.

J is TRBJ2-7 and V is TRBV6-1, with D possibly TRBD1 on 6 matching bases. This CDR3 region has 16 residues. Trimming removed 2 bases from V and 1 base from J, with 15 bases in between. Looked up from germline, CDR1 is MNHNS and CDR2 is SASEGT. CDR3 sequence: CASSELARGTSYEQYF. For the CDR3, the DNA is TGTGCCAGCAGTGAATTAGCCAGGGGAACTTCCTACGAGCAGTACTTC.

The chain recombines TRBV6-1 with TRBJ1-6, with D uncertain. Trimming left V 8 bases short and J 1 base short, with 9 bases between. This CDR3 comprises 14 residues. Per the germline V gene, CDR1 is MNHNS and CDR2 is SASEGT. The CDR3 protein is CASCGRSYNSPLHF. In nucleotides, the CDR3 is TGTGCCAGCTGTGGCAGATCCTATAATTCACCCCTCCACTTT.

This clonotype appeared a few times. V is TRBV19 and J is TRBJ2-3, with no clear D. Per the germline V gene, CDR1 is LNHDA and CDR2 is SQIVND (reference sequence). The CDR3 length is 14 residues. V was pared by 5 bases and J by 1 base, with 10 bases between. CDR3 nucleotides: TGTGCCAGTAGTCCCGCGTCACGCACAGATACGCAGTATTTT. Translation: CASSPASRTDTQYF.

The chain recombines TRBV10-1 with TRBJ2-3; 9 nucleotides match TRBD2. The CDR3 spans 16 residues. The germline gives CDR1 WNHNN, CDR2 SYGVQD (reference sequence). V shed 3 bases, J shed 4 bases, and the junction held 8 bases outside the gene matches. The CDR3 region is CASSEVGSGSPDTQYF. The CDR3 DNA follows: TGCGCCAGCAGTGAAGTAGGTAGCGGGAGCCCAGATACGCAGTATTTT.

J is TRBJ1-3 and V is TRBV30; 7 nucleotides line up with TRBD1. This CDR3 has 16 residues. In germline, CDR1 is GTSNPN, CDR2 SVGIG (reference sequence). V shed 2 bases and J 0 bases; nucleotides not matched to a gene: 7. The CDR3 bases are TGTGCCTGGAGTCCTCAGGGGGGCCTCTCTGGAAACACCATATATTTT. It is translated as CAWSPQGGLSGNTIYF.

The chain carries TRBV3-1 and TRBJ1-5, with 9 bases fitting TRBD1. The germline CDR1 and CDR2 sequences are LGHDT and YNNKEL (reference sequence). This CDR3 has 17 amino acids. With V trimmed by 4 bases and J by 1 base, 8 bases remained unmatched. CDR3 region: CASSLGRDRGSNQPQHF. DNA of the CDR3: TGTGCCAGCAGCCTCGGGAGAGACAGGGGGAGCAATCAGCCCCAGCATTTT.

The chain has TRBV3-1 and TRBJ1-2, with a possible D match to TRBD1 (5 bases). The CDR3 runs to 15 residues. V was trimmed by 1 base and J by 4 bases, leaving 13 bases between them. Germline loops: CDR1 LGHDT, CDR2 YNNKEL (reference sequence). Here the CDR3 reads CASSQVGRGAYGYTF. CDR3 DNA: TGTGCCAGCAGCCAAGTCGGAAGGGGTGCCTATGGCTACACCTTC.

CDR3 loop: CASSPSSYGETQYF. The CDR3 bases are TGTGCCAGCTCACCTTCTAGCTACGGGGAGACCCAGTACTTC. The chain employs TRBV18 and TRBJ2-5; D perhaps matches TRBD2 (5 bases). The CDR3 sequence is 14 residues long. V lost 3 bases and J lost 5, with 13 bases in between. Germline CDR1 KGHSH, CDR2 LQKENI.

The chain uses TRBV30 and TRBJ1-2; 8 bases map to TRBD1. From germline, CDR1 is GTSNPN and CDR2 SVGIG (reference sequence). The junction had 4 bases not matched to a gene; V was cut back by 3 bases and J by 4 bases. The CDR3 runs to 13 residues. CDR3 residues: CAWRDRVGYGYTF. CDR3 sequence (DNA): TGTGCCTGGAGGGACAGGGTGGGCTATGGCTACACCTTC.